This T cell receptor beta chain was retrieved from a study of blood T cell repertoires in COVID-19. The wider study: T cells, B-cell-depleted T cells, or PBMCs supplied cDNA or gDNA.

Methods used by the authors: From reference gene primer amplification, estimates of nucleated cell counts were derived. Profiling relied on immunoSEQ multiplex PCR, and the TCRdb table lists in-frame clones only, not all of them. D and trimming were read from the DNA, whereas the V and J calls and clone size are those reported in that table. The profile shows 150,000 or so clones, around 88% of them singletons. CDR3 length: 16 amino acids. Looked up from germline, CDR1 is MNHEY and CDR2 is SMNVEV (reference sequence). Trimming cost V 5 bases and J 5 bases, with 21 bases left between them. The chain couples TRBV27 to TRBJ1-1; tentative D call: TRBD1 (6 bases). The TCR sequence derives from a man between 45 and 60 years old with acute or convalescent COVID-19. The sequencing input was peripheral blood. CDR3 bases: TGTGCCAGCAGTCTCCTAGGTGCAGGGGCCGGGACTGAAGCTTTCTTT. Its protein product is CASSLLGAGAGTEAFF.